This T cell receptor beta chain was sequenced for a study of beta chain features in type 1 diabetes. TCRB transcripts that were expressed got sequenced, as all of the isolated RNA had been reverse transcribed. The table came from immunoSEQ multiplex PCR; TCRdb's copy has only in-frame clones and leaves some out. Of some 410,000 clones listed, around 10% are singletons. This clone was found a few times. Sequenced: naive CD4+ T cells from blood. The source is a woman under 30 in good health.

The CDR3 bases are TGTGCAAGAGGTGCCACTAAACCCAACACAGATACGCAGTATTTT. Translating it yields CARGATKPNTDTQYF. The J gene is TRBJ2-3, the V gene TRBV12-2; the table gives TRBD2 as D, unverified against the DNA. TRBV12-2 is flagged as a pseudogene. The CDR3 is made up of 15 amino acids.